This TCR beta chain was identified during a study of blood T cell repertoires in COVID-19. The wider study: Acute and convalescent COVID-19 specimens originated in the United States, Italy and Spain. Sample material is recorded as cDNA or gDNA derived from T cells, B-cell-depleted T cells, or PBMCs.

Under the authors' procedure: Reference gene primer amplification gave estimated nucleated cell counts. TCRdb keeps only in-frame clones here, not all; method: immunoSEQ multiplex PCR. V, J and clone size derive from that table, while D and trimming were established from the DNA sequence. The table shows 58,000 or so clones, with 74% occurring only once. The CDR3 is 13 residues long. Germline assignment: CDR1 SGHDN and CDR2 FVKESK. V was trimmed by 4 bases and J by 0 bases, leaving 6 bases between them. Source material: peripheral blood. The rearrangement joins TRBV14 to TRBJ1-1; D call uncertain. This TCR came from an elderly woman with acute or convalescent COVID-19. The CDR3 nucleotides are TGTGCCAGCAGCCTCAGTGTGAACACTGAAGCTTTCTTT. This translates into CASSLSVNTEAFF.